Listed below are T cell receptor beta chains from one sample, sequenced in a study of blood T cell repertoires in COVID-19. Here immunoSEQ multiplex PCR was the method, and the copy in TCRdb shows in-frame clones only, minus some. The sample lists about 73,000 clones, approximately 83% seen once, with around 3.9% in the top ten. What was sequenced was peripheral blood. Receptors were obtained from an older woman with acute or convalescent COVID-19. Each CDR3 is given with its conserved first and last residue. A D gene is named only where the DNA matches it firmly. Expanded clones get a size class; other rows say once, few or many, or leave the size out.

17,TRBJ2-2,TRBV3-1/TRBV3-2,TRBD2,NA,CASSLLGLAGNTGELFF,TGTGCCAGCAGCCTCCTAGGACTAGCGGGGAACACCGGGGAGCTGTTTTTT
15,TRBJ2-7,TRBV5-1,NA,NA,CASSLAQGGGYEQYF,TGCGCCAGCAGCTTGGCCCAAGGGGGTGGCTACGAGCAGTACTTC
15,TRBJ2-1,TRBV7-2,TRBD2,NA,CASSSPGLRNNEQFF,TGTGCCAGCAGCTCTCCGGGACTAAGAAACAATGAGCAGTTCTTC
16,TRBJ2-4,TRBV28,TRBD2,once,CASSLSSGGVKNIQYF,TGTGCCAGCAGTTTATCCAGCGGGGGCGTTAAAAACATTCAGTACTTC
13,TRBJ1-1,TRBV6-6,NA,few,CASSSGLISKAFF,TGTGCCAGCAGTTCTGGACTCATCAGTAAAGCTTTCTTT
16,TRBJ2-3,TRBV18,TRBD2,few,CASSPGTSGFTDTQYF,TGTGCCAGCTCCCCGGGGACTAGCGGCTTCACAGATACGCAGTATTTT
14,TRBJ2-1,TRBV2,TRBD1,NA,CASSRDRAYNEQFF,TGTGCCAGCAGCCGGGACAGGGCCTACAATGAGCAGTTCTTC
14,TRBJ1-2,TRBV15,NA,NA,CATSRDRQSFGYTF,TGTGCCACCAGCAGAGATCGACAGTCCTTTGGCTACACCTTC
16,TRBJ2-3,TRBV5-6,TRBD1,NA,CASSSYRQSQGVTQYF,TGTGCCAGCAGCTCGTACCGGCAATCTCAGGGGGTGACGCAGTATTTT
14,TRBJ1-6,TRBV18,NA,NA,CASSLISEDSPLHF,TGTGCCAGCTCATTGATATCAGAAGATTCACCCCTCCACTTT
16,TRBJ1-2,TRBV14,NA,few,CASSQVGGPGNYGYTF,TGTGCCAGCAGCCAAGTCGGCGGTCCTGGTAACTATGGCTACACCTTC
14,TRBJ2-7,TRBV11-2,NA,few,CASSLEPSSYEQYF,TGTGCCAGCAGCTTAGAGCCCAGCTCCTACGAGCAGTACTTC
15,TRBJ1-1,TRBV4-1,TRBD1,NA,CASSQGRQGDTEAFF,TGCGCCAGCAGCCAAGGCAGACAGGGGGACACTGAAGCTTTCTTT
13,TRBJ2-5,TRBV19,TRBD1,NA,CASSDRVGETQYF,TGTGCCAGTAGCGACAGGGTTGGGGAGACCCAGTACTTC